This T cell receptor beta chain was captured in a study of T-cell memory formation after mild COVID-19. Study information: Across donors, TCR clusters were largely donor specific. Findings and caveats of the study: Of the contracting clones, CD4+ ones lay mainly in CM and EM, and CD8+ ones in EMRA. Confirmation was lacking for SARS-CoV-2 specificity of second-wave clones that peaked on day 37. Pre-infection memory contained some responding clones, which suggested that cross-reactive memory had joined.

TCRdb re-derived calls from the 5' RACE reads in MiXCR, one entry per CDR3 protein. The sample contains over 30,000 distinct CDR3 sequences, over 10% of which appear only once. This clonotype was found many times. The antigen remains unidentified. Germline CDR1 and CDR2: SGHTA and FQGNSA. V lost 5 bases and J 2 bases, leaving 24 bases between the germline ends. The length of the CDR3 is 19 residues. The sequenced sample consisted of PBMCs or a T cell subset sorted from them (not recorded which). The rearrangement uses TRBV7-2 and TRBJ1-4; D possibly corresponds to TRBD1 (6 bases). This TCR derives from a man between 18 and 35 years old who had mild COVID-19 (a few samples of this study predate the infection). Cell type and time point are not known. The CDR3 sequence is CASSLTRRGRGGTNEKLFF. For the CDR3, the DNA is TGTGCCAGCAGCCTCACCCGCAGGGGAAGGGGTGGGACTAATGAAAAACTGTTTTTT.